The clone carrying this TCR beta chain was found a few times. The data were obtained in a study of molecular identifiers for immune sequencing clone quantification. The CDR3 length is 15 residues. V shed 5 bases, J shed 7 bases, and the junction held 13 bases outside the gene matches. In germline, CDR1 is MNHEY, CDR2 SMNVEV (reference sequence). Each CDR3 protein is one row after TCRdb ran MiXCR on the PCR reads. The table includes around 480,000 distinct CDR3 sequences, roughly 24% detected once. This receptor was taken from a human donor in good health. Some libraries in this study had Jurkat cell RNA spiked in. J is TRBJ2-7 and V is TRBV27; TRBD1 matches 8 bases. Input material: naive CD8+ T cells from blood, with Jurkat cell RNA spiked in. Specified subset: FACS-sorted CD8+CD4-CCR7+CD45RA+ naive T cells. CDR3 sequence (DNA): TGTGCCAGCAGTCCGCGGACAGGGAAGGTTATGGAGCAGTACTTC. Amino acids: CASSPRTGKVMEQYF.